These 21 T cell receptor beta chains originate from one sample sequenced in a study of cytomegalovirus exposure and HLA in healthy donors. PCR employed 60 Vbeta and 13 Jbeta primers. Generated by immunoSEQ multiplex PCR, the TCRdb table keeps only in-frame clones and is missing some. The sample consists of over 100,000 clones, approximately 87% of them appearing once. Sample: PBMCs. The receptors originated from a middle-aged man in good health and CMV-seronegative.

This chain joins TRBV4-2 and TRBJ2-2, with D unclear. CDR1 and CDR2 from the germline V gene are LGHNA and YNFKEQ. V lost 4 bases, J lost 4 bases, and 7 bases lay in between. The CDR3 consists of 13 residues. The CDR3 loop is CASSPGPTGELFF. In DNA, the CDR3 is TGTGCCAGCAGCCCTGGCCCCACCGGGGAGCTGTTTTTT.

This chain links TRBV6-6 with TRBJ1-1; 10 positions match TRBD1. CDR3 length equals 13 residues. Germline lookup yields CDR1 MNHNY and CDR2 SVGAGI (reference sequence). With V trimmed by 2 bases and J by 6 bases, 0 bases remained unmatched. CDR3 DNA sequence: TGTGCCAGCAGTTACGGGACAGGGGCTGAAGCTTTCTTT. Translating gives CASSYGTGAEAFF.

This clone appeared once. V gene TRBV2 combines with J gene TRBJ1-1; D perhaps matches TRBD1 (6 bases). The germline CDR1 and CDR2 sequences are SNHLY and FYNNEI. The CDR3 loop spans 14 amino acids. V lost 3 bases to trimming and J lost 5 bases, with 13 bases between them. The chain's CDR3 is CASSDGGARTEAFF. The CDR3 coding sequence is TGTGCCAGCAGTGATGGGGGGGCGCGGACTGAAGCTTTCTTT.

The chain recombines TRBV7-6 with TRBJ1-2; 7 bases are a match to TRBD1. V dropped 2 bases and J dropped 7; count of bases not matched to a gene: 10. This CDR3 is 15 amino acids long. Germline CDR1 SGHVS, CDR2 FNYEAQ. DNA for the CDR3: TGTGCCAGCAGCTTAACTTCGGACAGGCCGGTTGGCTACACCTTC. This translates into CASSLTSDRPVGYTF.

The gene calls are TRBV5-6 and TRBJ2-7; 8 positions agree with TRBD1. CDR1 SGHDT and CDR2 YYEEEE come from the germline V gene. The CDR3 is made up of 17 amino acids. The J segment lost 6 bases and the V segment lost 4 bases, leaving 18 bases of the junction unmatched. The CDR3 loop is CASSPYGRGLFRSEQYF. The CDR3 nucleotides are TGTGCCAGCAGCCCTTACGGCAGGGGGCTTTTCAGGAGCGAGCAGTACTTC. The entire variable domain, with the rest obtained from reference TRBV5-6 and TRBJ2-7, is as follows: DAGVTQSPTHLIKTRGQQVTLRCSPKSGHDTVSWYQQALGQGPQFIFQYYEEEERQRGNFPDRFSGHQFPNYSSELNVNALLLGDSALYLCASSPYGRGLFRSEQYFGPGTRLTVT.

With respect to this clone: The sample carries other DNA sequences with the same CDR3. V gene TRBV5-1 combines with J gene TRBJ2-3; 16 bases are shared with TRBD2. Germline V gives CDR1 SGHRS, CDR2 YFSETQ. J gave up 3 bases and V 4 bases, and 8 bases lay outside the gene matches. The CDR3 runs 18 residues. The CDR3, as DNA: TGCGCCAGCAGCCTGGGACTAGCGGGGGGGCATAGTACAGATACGCAGTATTTT. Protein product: CASSLGLAGGHSTDTQYF. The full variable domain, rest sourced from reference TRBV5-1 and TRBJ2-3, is KAGVTQTPRYLIKTRGQQVTLSCSPISGHRSVSWYQQTPGQGLQFLFEYFSETQRNKGNFPGRFSGRQFSNSRSEMNVSTLELGDSALYLCASSLGLAGGHSTDTQYFGPGTRLTVL.

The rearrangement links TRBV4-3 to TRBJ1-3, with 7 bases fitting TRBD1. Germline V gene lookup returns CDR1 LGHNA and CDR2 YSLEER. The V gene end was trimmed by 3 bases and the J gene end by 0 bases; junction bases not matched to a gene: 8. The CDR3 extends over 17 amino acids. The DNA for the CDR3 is TGCGCCAGCAGCCATTCAAACAGGGGTCTCTCTGGAAACACCATATATTTT. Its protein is CASSHSNRGLSGNTIYF.

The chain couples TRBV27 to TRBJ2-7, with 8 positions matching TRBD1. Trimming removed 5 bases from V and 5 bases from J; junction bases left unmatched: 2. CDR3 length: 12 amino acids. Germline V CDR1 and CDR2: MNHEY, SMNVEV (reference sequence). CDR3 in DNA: TGTGCCAGCAGTCCAGGGGGCCACGAGCAGTACTTC. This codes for CASSPGGHEQYF.

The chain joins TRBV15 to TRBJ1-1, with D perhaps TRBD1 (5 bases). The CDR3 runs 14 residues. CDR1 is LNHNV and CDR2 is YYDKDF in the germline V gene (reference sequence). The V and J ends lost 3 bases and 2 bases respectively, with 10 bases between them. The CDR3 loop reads CATSRGGENTEAFF. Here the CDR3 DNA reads TGTGCCACCAGCAGGGGGGGGGAAAACACTGAAGCTTTCTTT. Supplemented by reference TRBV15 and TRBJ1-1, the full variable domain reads DAMVIQNPRYQVTQFGKPVTLSCSQTLNHNVMYWYQQKSSQAPKLLFHYYDKDFNNEADTPDNFQSRRPNTSFCFLDIRSPGLGDTAMYLCATSRGGENTEAFFGQGTRLTVV.

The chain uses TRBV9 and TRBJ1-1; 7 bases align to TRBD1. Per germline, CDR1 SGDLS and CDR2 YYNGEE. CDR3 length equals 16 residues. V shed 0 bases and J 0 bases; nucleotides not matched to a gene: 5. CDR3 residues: CASSVVRGYMNTEAFF. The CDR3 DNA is TGTGCCAGCAGCGTAGTCAGGGGGTACATGAACACTGAAGCTTTCTTT. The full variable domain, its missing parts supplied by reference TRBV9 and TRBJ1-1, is DSGVTQTPKHLITATGQRVTLRCSPRSGDLSVYWYQQSLDQGLQFLIQYYNGEERAKGNILERFSAQQFPDLHSELNLSSLELGDSALYFCASSVVRGYMNTEAFFGQGTRLTVV.

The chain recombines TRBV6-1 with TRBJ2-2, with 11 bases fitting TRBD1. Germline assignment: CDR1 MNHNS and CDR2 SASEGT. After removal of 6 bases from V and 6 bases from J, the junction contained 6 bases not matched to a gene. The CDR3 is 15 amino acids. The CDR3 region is CASSQDRGRAGELFF. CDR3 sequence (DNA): TGTGCCAGCAGCCAGGACAGGGGGCGGGCCGGGGAGCTGTTTTTT.

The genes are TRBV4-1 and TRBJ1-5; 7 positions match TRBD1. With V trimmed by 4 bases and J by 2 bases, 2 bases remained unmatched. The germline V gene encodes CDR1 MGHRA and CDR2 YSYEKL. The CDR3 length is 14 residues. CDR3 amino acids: CASSLDRGNQPQHF. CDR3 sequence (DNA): TGCGCCAGCAGCCTAGACAGGGGCAATCAGCCCCAGCATTTT.

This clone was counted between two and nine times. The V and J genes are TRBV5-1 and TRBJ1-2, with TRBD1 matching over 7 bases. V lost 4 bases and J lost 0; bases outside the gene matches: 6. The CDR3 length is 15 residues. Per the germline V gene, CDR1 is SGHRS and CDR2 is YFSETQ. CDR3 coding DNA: TGCGCCAGCAGCCTGGGGACAGTTCCTAACTATGGCTACACCTTC. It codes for CASSLGTVPNYGYTF.

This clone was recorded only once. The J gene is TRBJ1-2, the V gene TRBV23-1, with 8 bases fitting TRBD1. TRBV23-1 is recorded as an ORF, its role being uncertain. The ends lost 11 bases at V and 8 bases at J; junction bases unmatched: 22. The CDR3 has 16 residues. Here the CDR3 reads CAQTGTGGDGVSGYTF. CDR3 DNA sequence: TGCGCCCAGACCGGGACAGGAGGCGATGGGGTCAGCGGCTACACCTTC.

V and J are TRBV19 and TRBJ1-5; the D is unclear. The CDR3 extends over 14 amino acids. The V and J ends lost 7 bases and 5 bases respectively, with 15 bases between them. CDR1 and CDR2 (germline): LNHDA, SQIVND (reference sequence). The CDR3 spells CASKIDPSDQPQHF. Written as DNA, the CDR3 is TGTGCCAGTAAGATAGACCCCTCTGATCAGCCCCAGCATTTT. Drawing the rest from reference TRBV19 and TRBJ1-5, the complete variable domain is DGGITQSPKYLFRKEGQNVTLSCEQNLNHDAMYWYRQDPGQGLRLIYYSQIVNDFQKGDIAEGYSVSREKKESFPLTVTSAQKNPTAFYLCASKIDPSDQPQHFGDGTRLSIL.

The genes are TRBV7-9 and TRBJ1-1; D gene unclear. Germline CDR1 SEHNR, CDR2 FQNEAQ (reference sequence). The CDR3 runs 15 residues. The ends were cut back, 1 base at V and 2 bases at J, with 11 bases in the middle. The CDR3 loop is CASSLGIGGNTEAFF. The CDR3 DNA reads TGTGCCAGCAGCTTAGGCATAGGAGGAAACACTGAAGCTTTCTTT. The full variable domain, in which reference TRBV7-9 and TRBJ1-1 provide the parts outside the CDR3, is DTGVSQNPRHKITKRGQNVTFRCDPISEHNRLYWYRQTLGQGPEFLTYFQNEAQLEKSRLLSDRFSAERPKGSFSTLEIQRTEQGDSAMYLCASSLGIGGNTEAFFGQGTRLTVV.

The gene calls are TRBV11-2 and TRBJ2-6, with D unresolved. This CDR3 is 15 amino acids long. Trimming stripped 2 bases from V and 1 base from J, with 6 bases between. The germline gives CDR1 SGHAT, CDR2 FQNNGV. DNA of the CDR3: TGTGCCAGCAGCTTATCCTCGTCTGGGGCCAACGTCCTGACTTTC. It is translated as CASSLSSSGANVLTF.

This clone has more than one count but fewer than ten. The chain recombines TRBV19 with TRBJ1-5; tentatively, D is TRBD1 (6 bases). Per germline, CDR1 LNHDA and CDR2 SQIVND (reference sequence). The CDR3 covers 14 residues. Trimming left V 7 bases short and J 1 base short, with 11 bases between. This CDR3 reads CASTTGQSNQPQHF. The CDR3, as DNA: TGTGCCAGTACCACAGGGCAAAGCAATCAGCCCCAGCATTTT. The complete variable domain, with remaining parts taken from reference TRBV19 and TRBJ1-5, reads DGGITQSPKYLFRKEGQNVTLSCEQNLNHDAMYWYRQDPGQGLRLIYYSQIVNDFQKGDIAEGYSVSREKKESFPLTVTSAQKNPTAFYLCASTTGQSNQPQHFGDGTRLSIL.

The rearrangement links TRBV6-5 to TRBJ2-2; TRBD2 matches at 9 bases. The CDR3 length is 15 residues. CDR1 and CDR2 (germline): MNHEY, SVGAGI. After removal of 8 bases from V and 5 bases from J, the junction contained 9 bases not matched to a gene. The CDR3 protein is CASRERGARTGELFF. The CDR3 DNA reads TGTGCCAGCCGAGAGCGGGGGGCGCGGACCGGGGAGCTGTTTTTT.

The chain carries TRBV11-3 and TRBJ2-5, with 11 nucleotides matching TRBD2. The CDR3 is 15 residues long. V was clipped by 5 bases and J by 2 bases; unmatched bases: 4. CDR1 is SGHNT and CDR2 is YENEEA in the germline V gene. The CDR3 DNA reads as TGTGCCAGCAGCCTGGGACTAGCGGAGCAAGAGACCCAGTACTTC. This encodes CASSLGLAEQETQYF.

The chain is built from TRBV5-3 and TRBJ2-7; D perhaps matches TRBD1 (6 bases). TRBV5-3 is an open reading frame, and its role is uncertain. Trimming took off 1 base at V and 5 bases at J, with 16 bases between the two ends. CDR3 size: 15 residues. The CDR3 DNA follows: TGTGCCAGAAGCTTGAGGGCAGGGGAACCCCACGAGCAGTACTTC. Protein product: CARSLRAGEPHEQYF.